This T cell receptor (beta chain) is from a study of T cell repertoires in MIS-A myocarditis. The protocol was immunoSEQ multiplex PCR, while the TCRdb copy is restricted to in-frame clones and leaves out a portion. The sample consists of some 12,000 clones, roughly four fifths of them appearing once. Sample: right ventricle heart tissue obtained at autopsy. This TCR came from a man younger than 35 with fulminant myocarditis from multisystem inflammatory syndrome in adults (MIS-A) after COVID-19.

The CDR3 nucleotides read TGTGCCAGCAGTTACTCGCCAGATTCCTACGAGCAGTACTTC. Encoded protein: CASSYSPDSYEQYF. V usage is TRBV6-5 and J usage is TRBJ2-7; D not certain. The V gene lost 0 bases and the J gene lost 1 base, with 7 bases spanning the gap. The CDR3 runs to 14 residues. Germline V gene lookup returns CDR1 MNHEY and CDR2 SVGAGI.